A selection of T cell receptor beta chains follows, all from one sample in a study of blood T cell repertoires in COVID-19. Repertoires were generated with immunoSEQ multiplex PCR, while TCRdb's copy carries only in-frame clones and drops some. The sample records nearly 35,000 clones, more than 75% being singletons. The material sequenced was peripheral blood. The receptors shown here come from a man aged 65 to 85 with acute or convalescent COVID-19. Each CDR3 is given with its conserved first and last residue. A D gene is named only where the DNA matches it firmly. Clone size, where shown, is once, few, many, or a class for clones that have expanded.

NA	TRBV4-1	14	TRBJ1-6	NA	CASTREEGSSPLHF	TGCGCCAGCACTAGAGAGGAGGGAAGTTCACCCCTCCACTTT
NA	TRBV2	13	TRBJ1-1	NA	CASGGEASTEAFF	TGTGCCAGCGGGGGGGAAGCCAGCACTGAAGCTTTCTTT
NA	TRBV6-5	14	TRBJ1-1	NA	CASSSTDGVTEAFF	TGTGCCAGCAGTTCCACCGACGGGGTTACTGAAGCTTTCTTT
NA	TRBV24-1	13	TRBJ2-3	NA	CATSDPGGLTQYF	TGTGCCACCAGTGATCCCGGCGGTCTTACGCAGTATTTT
NA	TRBV10-3	13	TRBJ1-2	TRBD1	CAINDREEDGYTF	TGTGCCATCAATGACAGGGAAGAGGATGGCTACACCTTC
NA	TRBV5-4	13	TRBJ1-2	TRBD1	CASSLEGAYGYTF	TGTGCCAGCAGCTTGGAGGGGGCCTATGGCTACACCTTC
NA	TRBV29-1	14	TRBJ2-7	TRBD1	CSVPGQGTTYEQYF	TGCAGTGTTCCGGGACAGGGGACCACCTACGAGCAGTACTTC
NA	TRBV7-3	16	TRBJ2-1	TRBD1	CASSLTGGPSYNEQFF	TGTGCCAGCAGCTTGACAGGGGGCCCCTCCTACAATGAGCAGTTCTTC
NA	TRBV15	13	TRBJ2-1	NA	CATSRDRRREQFF	TGTGCCACCAGCAGAGACAGGAGGAGGGAGCAGTTCTTC
NA	TRBV4-2	14	TRBJ1-2	NA	CASSPRGGVYGYTF	TGTGCCAGCAGCCCGCGCGGGGGGGTCTATGGCTACACCTTC
NA	TRBV2	15	TRBJ2-3	NA	CASSSEGGRTDTQYF	TGTGCCAGCAGCTCCGAGGGGGGGCGCACAGATACGCAGTATTTT
few	TRBV7-2	13	TRBJ2-7	TRBD1	CASSLVGGDEQYF	TGTGCCAGCAGCTTAGTAGGGGGCGACGAGCAGTACTTC
NA	TRBV15	16	TRBJ2-5	TRBD2	CATSRDRSGDSETQYF	TGTGCCACCAGCAGAGATCGGAGCGGGGACTCGGAGACCCAGTACTTC
NA	TRBV6-1	15	TRBJ1-1	NA	CASSEARTAVTEAFF	TGTGCCAGCAGTGAAGCTAGGACAGCTGTCACTGAAGCTTTCTTT
NA	TRBV5-1	14	TRBJ1-5	TRBD1	CASRSDRGVQPQHF	TGCGCCAGCAGATCCGACAGGGGGGTTCAGCCCCAGCATTTT
NA	TRBV7-6	15	TRBJ1-2	TRBD1	CASSLSGQGIYGYTF	TGTGCCAGCAGCTTATCGGGACAGGGAATCTATGGCTACACCTTC
NA	TRBV11-2	16	TRBJ2-4	NA	CASSIDGQGAKNIQYF	TGTGCCAGCAGCATTGACGGGCAGGGAGCCAAAAACATTCAGTACTTC
NA	TRBV30	14	TRBJ2-7	TRBD1	CAWTTGTGAYEQYF	TGTGCCTGGACTACCGGGACAGGAGCCTACGAGCAGTACTTC
NA	TRBV20-1	13	TRBJ2-3	NA	CSASGDITDTQYF	TGCAGTGCTAGTGGTGACATTACAGATACGCAGTATTTT
few	TRBV20-1	12	TRBJ1-5	NA	CSASAGGQPQHF	TGCAGTGCTAGTGCAGGTGGCCAGCCCCAGCATTTT
NA	TRBV18	13	TRBJ1-5	NA	CASSPGGDQPQHF	TGTGCCAGCTCACCGGGGGGTGATCAGCCCCAGCATTTT
NA	TRBV4-3	13	TRBJ2-1	TRBD2	CASSPRGGHEQFF	TGCGCCAGCAGCCCGAGGGGAGGGCATGAGCAGTTCTTC
NA	TRBV2	14	TRBJ1-4	NA	CASSEGQSNEKLFF	TGTGCCAGCAGTGAAGGACAAAGTAATGAAAAACTGTTTTTT
NA	TRBV28	14	TRBJ2-2	NA	CATWGDMNTGELFF	TGTGCCACCTGGGGAGACATGAACACCGGGGAGCTGTTTTTT
NA	TRBV5-1	15	TRBJ2-7	TRBD1	CASSRTGTGGYEQYF	TGCGCCAGCAGCAGGACCGGGACAGGGGGCTACGAGCAGTACTTC
NA	TRBV7-2	14	TRBJ2-2	NA	CASSEALSGGELFF	TGTGCCAGCAGCGAGGCCCTCTCCGGCGGGGAGCTGTTTTTT
NA	TRBV20-1	15	TRBJ1-1	NA	CSASNPGIGNTEAFF	TGCAGTGCTAGTAACCCCGGGATAGGGAACACTGAAGCTTTCTTT
NA	TRBV9	18	TRBJ1-4	NA	CASSVGANGPGAPEKLFF	TGTGCCAGCAGCGTAGGCGCAAATGGCCCCGGAGCCCCGGAAAAACTGTTTTTT
NA	TRBV18	15	TRBJ2-1	NA	CASLQKDGFRNEQFF	TGTGCCAGCCTCCAGAAAGACGGGTTTCGGAATGAGCAGTTCTTC
NA	TRBV18	17	TRBJ2-7	TRBD1	CASSPSPGTGRLYEQYF	TGTGCCAGCTCACCATCGCCCGGGACAGGGAGGCTTTACGAGCAGTACTTC
few	TRBV3-1/TRBV3-2	15	TRBJ2-5	TRBD1	CASSQGRGQEQTQYF	TGTGCCAGCAGCCAAGGAAGGGGGCAAGAACAGACCCAGTACTTC
NA	TRBV5-5	15	TRBJ1-1	NA	CASSLESGYNTEAFF	TGTGCCAGCAGCTTGGAATCAGGGTATAACACTGAAGCTTTCTTT
NA	TRBV5-1	15	TRBJ2-1	NA	CASSLSSASYNEQFF	TGCGCCAGCAGCTTGAGCTCAGCGTCCTACAATGAGCAGTTCTTC
NA	TRBV2	14	TRBJ1-1	NA	CASTPLRTGTEAFF	TGTGCCAGCACCCCTCTTAGAACGGGCACTGAAGCTTTCTTT
NA	TRBV18	13	TRBJ2-7	NA	CASSPPAEDEQYF	TGTGCCAGCTCACCACCAGCTGAGGACGAGCAGTACTTC
NA	TRBV6-5	13	TRBJ1-1	NA	CASSHKAGTEAFF	TGTGCCAGCAGCCATAAGGCAGGCACTGAAGCTTTCTTT
NA	TRBV28	13	TRBJ2-1	NA	CASSLQNYNEQFF	TGTGCCAGCAGTTTGCAGAACTACAATGAGCAGTTCTTC
NA	TRBV5-1	14	TRBJ2-3	NA	CASSLEGRQDTQYF	TGCGCCAGCAGCTTGGAAGGGAGACAAGATACGCAGTATTTT
NA	TRBV11-3	14	TRBJ1-1	TRBD1	CASSGRTGDTEAFF	TGTGCCAGCAGCGGCAGGACAGGGGACACTGAAGCTTTCTTT
NA	TRBV27	14	TRBJ2-1	TRBD2	CASSLWEGRNEQFF	TGTGCCAGCAGTTTGTGGGAGGGGAGAAATGAGCAGTTCTTC